This T cell receptor beta chain originates from a study of blood T cell repertoires in COVID-19. The CDR3 is 14 residues long. Germline CDR1 KGHDR, CDR2 SFDVKD. J lost 1 base, V lost 9 bases, and 7 bases had no gene match. Study processing details: Nucleated cell counts were estimated from reference gene primer amplification. Here immunoSEQ multiplex PCR was the method, and the copy in TCRdb shows in-frame clones only, minus some. From that table come the V and J calls and clone size; the DNA was used to work out D and trimming. The sample includes 400,000 to 450,000 clones, 75% to 90% seen only once; the top ten take 1% to 1.3%.

Sequenced sample: PBMCs or T cells enriched from blood (not recorded which). The chain has TRBV24-1 and TRBJ2-5; 7 nucleotides align to TRBD1. This receptor was obtained from a young man who had recovered from COVID-19. CDR3 residues: CATSDRKTQETQYF. Written as DNA, the CDR3 is TGTGCCACCTCGGACAGGAAGACCCAAGAGACCCAGTACTTC.